A selection of T cell receptor beta chains follows, all from one sample in a study of regulatory and conventional T cells in RAG deficiency. Sequencing used immunoSEQ multiplex PCR; TCRdb keeps in-frame clones, though not all of them. Among under 30,000 clones listed, about 89% were seen once. This sample also appeared in a second study, on regulatory T cells.

The sample consisted of Tregs sorted from blood. The receptors shown here come from a human donor in good health. The CDR3 runs from the conserved cysteine through the conserved F or W. The D gene is left open where the match is weak. For some rows the clone size is stated as once, few or many, or as a class when expanded; others skip it.

J gene | D gene | V gene | clone size | CDR3 protein | CDR3 DNA
TRBJ1-3 | NA | TRBV11-3 | NA | CASSLRGTGNTIYF | TGTGCCAGCAGCTTACGGGGAACTGGAAACACCATATATTTT
TRBJ2-7 | TRBD1 | TRBV27 | NA | CASSLRQGRTYEQYF | TGTGCCAGCAGTCTTAGACAGGGGCGGACCTACGAGCAGTACTTC
TRBJ2-1 | TRBD2 | TRBV7-6 | NA | CASSPERGGEQFF | TGTGCCAGCAGCCCAGAGCGGGGGGGTGAGCAGTTCTTC
TRBJ1-2 | TRBD1 | TRBV6-1 | NA | CASSVGTGIYGYTF | TGTGCCAGCAGTGTCGGGACAGGGATCTATGGCTACACCTTC
TRBJ2-3 | TRBD2 | TRBV7-9 | NA | CASSAGADTQYF | TGTGCCAGCTCGGCGGGGGCAGATACGCAGTATTTT
TRBJ1-6 | TRBD1 | TRBV28 | NA | CASRRYGQGMNSPLHF | TGTGCCAGCAGACGATACGGACAGGGGATGAATTCACCCCTCCACTTT
TRBJ2-2 | NA | TRBV9 | NA | CASSVLGNTGELFF | TGTGCCAGCAGCGTACTGGGGAACACCGGGGAGCTGTTTTTT
TRBJ2-1 | TRBD2 | TRBV10-3 | NA | CAISGRVTSGGNPYNEQFF | TGTGCCATCAGTGGGAGGGTTACTAGCGGGGGAAATCCCTACAATGAGCAGTTCTTC
TRBJ1-3 | TRBD1 | TRBV18 | medium-sized | CASSPGTASGNTIYF | TGTGCCAGCTCACCAGGGACAGCCTCTGGAAACACCATATATTTT
TRBJ2-7 | NA | TRBV18 | NA | CASSPGREQYF | TGTGCCAGCTCACCGGGGCGCGAGCAGTACTTC
TRBJ2-2 | NA | TRBV4-1 | NA | CASSPSGVGTGELFF | TGCGCCAGCAGCCCTTCGGGGGTTGGAACCGGGGAGCTGTTTTTT
TRBJ1-2 | TRBD1 | TRBV6-1 | NA | CASSALRDRGGYGYTF | TGTGCCAGCAGTGCCCTTCGGGACAGGGGGGGCTATGGCTACACCTTC
TRBJ2-2 | NA | TRBV12-5 | NA | CASGGNTGELFF | TGTGCTAGTGGTGGAAACACCGGGGAGCTGTTTTTT
TRBJ2-7 | TRBD1 | TRBV9 | NA | CASSGGPDRAYEQYF | TGTGCCAGCAGCGGCGGTCCGGACAGGGCCTACGAGCAGTACTTC
TRBJ2-4 | NA | TRBV19 | NA | CASTPGWGAAKNIQYF | TGTGCCAGTACCCCGGGGTGGGGAGCAGCCAAAAACATTCAGTACTTC
TRBJ2-2 | TRBD2 | TRBV4-2 | NA | CASSQVTSGGTGELFF | TGTGCCAGCAGCCAAGTCACTAGCGGGGGCACCGGGGAGCTGTTTTTT
TRBJ2-7 | NA | TRBV12-5 | NA | CASGLVPFSYEQYF | TGTGCTAGTGGTTTGGTACCCTTTTCCTACGAGCAGTACTTC
TRBJ2-5 | TRBD2 | TRBV10-3 | once | CAISETGGGAKTQYF | TGTGCCATCAGTGAGACGGGCGGGGGGGCAAAGACCCAGTACTTC
TRBJ2-6 | NA | TRBV7-9 | few | CASSEPFWVRGSGANVLTF | TGTGCCAGCAGCGAACCTTTTTGGGTCAGGGGCTCTGGGGCCAACGTCCTGACTTTC
TRBJ1-1 | NA | TRBV6-5 | NA | CASSDRTEAFF | TGTGCCAGCAGCGACAGGACTGAAGCTTTCTTT
TRBJ2-1 | TRBD2 | TRBV10-3 | NA | CAIRSGTSGGEQFF | TGTGCCATCAGATCCGGGACTAGCGGGGGTGAGCAGTTCTTC
TRBJ2-5 | NA | TRBV19 | NA | CASSILPGETQYF | TGTGCCAGTAGTATTCTCCCGGGTGAGACCCAGTACTTC
TRBJ2-3 | TRBD1 | TRBV4-1 | NA | CASSQGRQGRGDTQYF | TGCGCCAGCAGCCAGGGAAGACAGGGCCGGGGAGATACGCAGTATTTT
TRBJ1-2 | NA | TRBV4-1 | NA | CASAHGDSRTYGYTF | TGCGCCAGCGCCCACGGAGATTCTCGAACTTATGGCTACACCTTC
TRBJ2-2 | NA | TRBV7-6 | NA | CASTGNTGELFF | TGTGCCAGCACCGGAAACACCGGGGAGCTGTTTTTT
TRBJ2-5 | NA | TRBV7-6 | NA | CASRSLLRQEETQYF | TGTGCCAGCAGATCTCTCCTCCGACAGGAAGAGACCCAGTACTTC
TRBJ1-1 | TRBD1 | TRBV18 | NA | CASSLGQGVTEAFF | TGTGCCAGCTCACTGGGACAGGGGGTGACTGAAGCTTTCTTT
TRBJ2-5 | NA | TRBV6-1 | NA | CASSEGLGGGETQYF | TGTGCCAGCAGTGAAGGACTGGGGGGCGGGGAGACCCAGTACTTC
TRBJ1-2 | NA | TRBV5-1 | NA | CASSLVRGVYGYTF | TGCGCCAGCAGCTTGGTTCGGGGGGTCTATGGCTACACCTTC
TRBJ1-2 | NA | TRBV7-8 | few | CASSLEGRESGYTF | TGTGCCAGCAGCTTAGAGGGCAGGGAGTCTGGCTACACCTTC
TRBJ2-7 | TRBD2 | TRBV5-6 | NA | CASSLGPRGLAHDEQYF | TGTGCCAGCAGCTTGGGGCCACGGGGACTAGCGCACGACGAGCAGTACTTC
TRBJ2-7 | NA | TRBV6-1 | NA | CASSEIGGSPYEQYF | TGTGCCAGCAGTGAAATCGGGGGTAGCCCCTACGAGCAGTACTTC
TRBJ1-2 | NA | TRBV11-2 | once | CASRLTVNNYGYTF | TGTGCCAGCAGACTGACAGTGAATAACTATGGCTACACCTTC
TRBJ1-1 | NA | TRBV27 | NA | CASIPRGRLNTEAFF | TGTGCCAGCATCCCCCGGGGCAGGTTGAACACTGAAGCTTTCTTT
TRBJ1-5 | NA | TRBV4-2 | NA | CASSHPQEDQPQHF | TGTGCCAGCAGCCACCCACAGGAAGATCAGCCCCAGCATTTT
TRBJ2-5 | TRBD2 | TRBV9 | NA | CASSVVGTSVETQYF | TGTGCCAGCAGCGTAGTGGGGACTAGCGTTGAGACCCAGTACTTC
TRBJ2-3 | NA | TRBV15 | NA | CATTRPLLTDTQYF | TGTGCCACCACCCGCCCACTCCTCACAGATACGCAGTATTTT
TRBJ2-1 | NA | TRBV19 | NA | CASSIGESTYNEQFF | TGTGCCAGTAGTATCGGGGAGAGCACCTACAATGAGCAGTTCTTC
TRBJ2-2 | NA | TRBV5-6 | NA | CASSLLGMSNTGELFF | TGTGCCAGCAGCTTGTTGGGGATGTCGAACACCGGGGAGCTGTTTTTT
TRBJ2-6 | NA | TRBV11-2 | NA | CASSLGQVRTNVLTF | TGTGCCAGCAGCTTAGGACAGGTCAGGACCAACGTCCTGACTTTC
TRBJ1-1 | NA | TRBV21-1 | NA | CASSLQGPHTEAFF | TGTGCCAGCTCCCTACAGGGGCCCCACACTGAAGCTTTCTTT
TRBJ2-7 | NA | TRBV30 | NA | CARGWTRTGEQYF | TGTGCCAGAGGTTGGACAAGGACGGGAGAGCAGTACTTC
TRBJ1-5 | NA | TRBV19 | NA | CASSLLGKSNQPQHF | TGTGCCAGTAGTCTACTCGGGAAGAGCAATCAGCCCCAGCATTTT
TRBJ2-1 | TRBD1 | TRBV10-3 | NA | CAISPGTGAHNEQFF | TGTGCCATCAGTCCCGGGACAGGGGCCCACAATGAGCAGTTCTTC
TRBJ2-2 | TRBD1 | TRBV11-2 | once | CASSFWTGPNTGELFF | TGTGCCAGCAGCTTCTGGACAGGGCCGAACACCGGGGAGCTGTTTTTT
TRBJ1-4 | TRBD1 | TRBV5-5 | NA | CASSLFQGGEKLFF | TGTGCCAGCAGCTTGTTCCAGGGGGGCGAAAAACTGTTTTTT
TRBJ1-1 | NA | TRBV6-1 | NA | CASRTVGTEAFF | TGTGCCAGCAGAACGGTGGGGACTGAAGCTTTCTTT
TRBJ2-2 | NA | TRBV28 | NA | CASSLIGTGPAGANTGELFF | TGTGCCAGCAGTTTAATTGGGACAGGGCCAGCGGGGGCTAACACCGGGGAGCTGTTTTTT
TRBJ1-2 | NA | TRBV5-1 | NA | CASSLAAGLHGYTF | TGCGCCAGCAGCTTGGCCGCAGGTCTTCATGGCTACACCTTC
TRBJ2-7 | NA | TRBV11-3 | NA | CASSQGAGYEQYF | TGTGCCAGCAGCCAGGGTGCTGGCTACGAGCAGTACTTC